The clone carrying this TCR beta chain was seen only a few times. This entry is derived from a study of blood T cell repertoires in COVID-19. Using immunoSEQ multiplex PCR, the repertoire was profiled, and TCRdb retains in-frame clones only, with some absent. The top ten clones hold about 4.8% of a sample with some 200,000 clones, 83% of them seen once. The CDR3 extends over 14 amino acids. The germline V and J ends were trimmed by 3 bases and 3 bases, with 11 bases remaining between them. CDR1 is MDHEN and CDR2 is SYDVKM in the germline V gene. This TCR was recovered from a woman aged 45-65 years who had been exposed to COVID-19. The chain has TRBV28 and TRBJ1-2, with D perhaps matching TRBD1 (6 bases). The sample consisted of PBMCs or T cells enriched from blood (not recorded which). The CDR3 loop is CASSFQGKYYGYTF. The CDR3 nucleotides are TGTGCCAGCAGTTTTCAGGGGAAATACTATGGCTACACCTTC.